The TCR beta chain described here comes from a study of regulatory T cells in long-lasting Graves disease. Stated time point: newly diagnosed GD, antithyroid drugs for less than 3 months. Making the TCR library involved RNA that had been extracted from PBMCs. CDR1 is KGHSH and CDR2 is LQKENI in the germline V gene. Trimming pared 3 bases from V and 3 bases from J, leaving 9 bases between. The CDR3 runs 15 residues. This clonotype was detected a few times. Its antigen remains unidentified. Findings of the study overall: Shared public clonotypes totalled about 2,700 in persistent patients, compared with roughly 970 in new patients.

iRepertoire HTBI primers and Arm-PCR of CDR3 regions built TCR beta libraries. TCRdb recomputed calls from the multiplex PCR reads with MiXCR, one row per CDR3 protein. The sample shows about 420,000 distinct CDR3 sequences, 16% of them seen only once. These data also featured in a second study, about T cells in Graves' hyperthyroidism and ophthalmopathy. That publication notes: Criteria for exclusion of patients were uncontrolled infection, other autoimmune disease, pregnancy or lactation. HTBI primers drove first-round RT-PCR of the TCR CDR3.

This chain joins TRBV18 and TRBJ2-6, with D possibly matching TRBD1 (6 bases). Material: peripheral blood mononuclear cells (PBMCs), obtained at new diagnosis, from a patient treated with antithyroid drugs. The sequence was obtained from a young woman with Graves disease. In nucleotides, the CDR3 is TGTGCCAGCTCACCTGCAGGGGTTGGGGCCAACGTCCTGACTTTC. Its translation: CASSPAGVGANVLTF.